The rows below give T cell receptor beta chains drawn from one sample of a study of blood T cell repertoires in COVID-19. TCRdb's copy holds only in-frame clones and misses some; the assay was immunoSEQ multiplex PCR. The sample contains over 250,000 clones, about 88% of which appear only once. Source material: PBMCs or T cells enriched from blood (not recorded which). The receptors originated from a woman between 50 and 59 years old who had recovered from COVID-19. Both conserved end residues are part of each CDR3. Each record gives: V gene, J gene, D gene, clone size, CDR3 protein, CDR3 DNA. The D gene is left open where the match is weak. Clone sizes are given selectively: once, few, many, or a class where the clone is expanded.

v_call: TRBV29-1; j_call: TRBJ1-1; d_call: NA; clone_size: NA; cdr3_aa: CSGFTGPNTEAFF; cdr3_nt: TGCAGCGGTTTCACAGGACCGAACACTGAAGCTTTCTTT
v_call: TRBV6-1; j_call: TRBJ2-7; d_call: TRBD1; clone_size: NA; cdr3_aa: CASSEGDRASYEQYF; cdr3_nt: TGTGCCAGCAGTGAAGGTGACAGGGCGTCCTACGAGCAGTACTTC
v_call: TRBV5-1; j_call: TRBJ2-1; d_call: TRBD2; clone_size: NA; cdr3_aa: CASSENRAGGPGEQFF; cdr3_nt: TGCGCCAGCAGCGAAAACCGAGCGGGAGGGCCAGGTGAGCAGTTCTTC
v_call: TRBV5-6; j_call: TRBJ1-2; d_call: TRBD1; clone_size: NA; cdr3_aa: CASSLRQGGGYTF; cdr3_nt: TGTGCCAGCAGCTTGAGACAGGGTGGCGGCTACACCTTC
v_call: TRBV24-1; j_call: TRBJ1-5; d_call: TRBD1; clone_size: few; cdr3_aa: CATMGQGSDQPQHF; cdr3_nt: TGTGCCACCATGGGACAGGGTTCTGATCAGCCCCAGCATTTT
v_call: TRBV6-4; j_call: TRBJ1-1; d_call: NA; clone_size: NA; cdr3_aa: CASSDEWNTEAFF; cdr3_nt: TGTGCCAGCAGTGACGAGTGGAACACTGAAGCTTTCTTT
v_call: TRBV15; j_call: TRBJ2-7; d_call: TRBD2; clone_size: NA; cdr3_aa: CATSRDAASGRTYEQYF; cdr3_nt: TGTGCCACCAGCAGAGATGCGGCTAGCGGGAGGACCTACGAGCAGTACTTC
v_call: TRBV7-9; j_call: TRBJ2-5; d_call: NA; clone_size: NA; cdr3_aa: CASSLVRSQETQYF; cdr3_nt: TGTGCCAGCAGCTTAGTTAGATCACAAGAGACCCAGTACTTC
v_call: TRBV10-2; j_call: TRBJ2-1; d_call: TRBD2; clone_size: NA; cdr3_aa: CASSTSGRGNEQFF; cdr3_nt: TGCGCCAGCAGTACTAGCGGGAGAGGCAATGAGCAGTTCTTC
v_call: TRBV6-5; j_call: TRBJ2-7; d_call: NA; clone_size: NA; cdr3_aa: CASSSLRTLTYEQYF; cdr3_nt: TGTGCCAGCAGTTCGCTACGGACACTAACCTACGAGCAGTACTTC
v_call: TRBV18; j_call: TRBJ1-4; d_call: TRBD1; clone_size: NA; cdr3_aa: CASSPQTGNEKLFF; cdr3_nt: TGTGCCAGCTCACCACAGACAGGGAACGAAAAACTGTTTTTT
v_call: TRBV5-4; j_call: TRBJ2-5; d_call: TRBD1; clone_size: few; cdr3_aa: CASSSQGPQETQYF; cdr3_nt: TGTGCCAGCAGCTCACAGGGGCCCCAAGAGACCCAGTACTTC
v_call: TRBV27; j_call: TRBJ1-1; d_call: NA; clone_size: NA; cdr3_aa: CASSLRFTGTEAFF; cdr3_nt: TGTGCCAGCAGTTTAAGATTTACGGGCACTGAAGCTTTCTTT
v_call: TRBV7-2; j_call: TRBJ1-5; d_call: TRBD1; clone_size: NA; cdr3_aa: CASSLALNTGGVGQPQHF; cdr3_nt: TGTGCCAGCAGCTTAGCGTTAAATACAGGGGGCGTGGGTCAGCCCCAGCATTTT
v_call: TRBV18; j_call: TRBJ1-1; d_call: NA; clone_size: NA; cdr3_aa: CASSPGTDRNTEAFF; cdr3_nt: TGTGCCAGCTCACCAGGAACCGACAGGAACACTGAAGCTTTCTTT
v_call: TRBV18; j_call: TRBJ1-5; d_call: NA; clone_size: NA; cdr3_aa: CASSPDSISQPQHF; cdr3_nt: TGTGCCAGCTCACCGGACTCCATCAGTCAGCCCCAGCATTTT
v_call: TRBV4-2; j_call: TRBJ1-2; d_call: NA; clone_size: NA; cdr3_aa: CASSQTTFTSGYTF; cdr3_nt: TGTGCCAGCAGCCAAACTACATTCACAAGTGGCTACACCTTC
v_call: TRBV20-1; j_call: TRBJ1-5; d_call: TRBD1; clone_size: once; cdr3_aa: CSASPDRLPSGNQPQHF; cdr3_nt: TGCAGTGCTAGTCCGGACAGGCTCCCTTCGGGCAATCAGCCCCAGCATTTT
v_call: TRBV29-1; j_call: TRBJ2-1; d_call: NA; clone_size: NA; cdr3_aa: CSVETGRNSYNEQFF; cdr3_nt: TGCAGCGTTGAAACTGGTCGCAACTCCTACAATGAGCAGTTCTTC
v_call: TRBV4-3; j_call: TRBJ2-3; d_call: TRBD2; clone_size: NA; cdr3_aa: CASSRNSGDTDMQYF; cdr3_nt: TGCGCCAGCAGCCGAAATAGCGGGGACACAGATATGCAGTATTTT
v_call: TRBV7-9; j_call: TRBJ2-3; d_call: NA; clone_size: once; cdr3_aa: CASSLVTDPDTQYF; cdr3_nt: TGTGCCAGCAGCTTAGTTACAGATCCAGATACGCAGTATTTT
v_call: TRBV15; j_call: TRBJ2-1; d_call: TRBD2; clone_size: NA; cdr3_aa: CATSGSLAGGDNEQFF; cdr3_nt: TGTGCCACCAGCGGGAGCCTAGCGGGAGGGGACAATGAGCAGTTCTTC
v_call: TRBV30; j_call: TRBJ2-4; d_call: NA; clone_size: NA; cdr3_aa: CAGTRENIQYF; cdr3_nt: TGTGCCGGCACCAGGGAAAACATTCAGTACTTC
v_call: TRBV28; j_call: TRBJ1-3; d_call: NA; clone_size: once; cdr3_aa: CASSLSGANSGNTIYF; cdr3_nt: TGTGCCAGCAGTTTATCAGGGGCCAACTCTGGAAACACCATATATTTT
v_call: TRBV19; j_call: TRBJ1-2; d_call: NA; clone_size: NA; cdr3_aa: CASSIVETGVYGYTF; cdr3_nt: TGTGCCAGTAGTATTGTAGAGACAGGAGTGTATGGCTACACCTTC
v_call: TRBV19; j_call: TRBJ2-7; d_call: NA; clone_size: NA; cdr3_aa: CASSIARGPQDEQYF; cdr3_nt: TGTGCCAGTAGTATAGCGCGGGGACCCCAAGACGAGCAGTACTTC
v_call: TRBV6-2/TRBV6-3; j_call: TRBJ2-1; d_call: TRBD2; clone_size: NA; cdr3_aa: CASSSRIAGGSYNEQFF; cdr3_nt: TGTGCCAGCAGTTCCCGAATAGCGGGAGGGTCCTACAATGAGCAGTTCTTC
v_call: TRBV12-3/TRBV12-4; j_call: TRBJ1-2; d_call: TRBD1; clone_size: NA; cdr3_aa: CASSRTGDGYTF; cdr3_nt: TGTGCCAGCAGTCGGACAGGGGATGGCTACACCTTC
v_call: TRBV6-5; j_call: TRBJ1-3; d_call: NA; clone_size: NA; cdr3_aa: CASSPDRFSGNTIYF; cdr3_nt: TGTGCCAGCAGTCCGGACAGATTCTCTGGAAACACCATATATTTT
v_call: TRBV28; j_call: TRBJ1-1; d_call: NA; clone_size: NA; cdr3_aa: CASSPGDRGYTEAFF; cdr3_nt: TGTGCCAGCAGTCCAGGAGATAGGGGTTACACTGAAGCTTTCTTT
v_call: TRBV7-9; j_call: TRBJ2-7; d_call: NA; clone_size: NA; cdr3_aa: CASSSNSYEQYF; cdr3_nt: TGTGCCAGCAGCTCAAACTCCTACGAGCAGTACTTC
v_call: TRBV5-5; j_call: TRBJ1-3; d_call: NA; clone_size: NA; cdr3_aa: CASSLDLGHRASGNTIYF; cdr3_nt: TGTGCCAGCAGCTTGGATTTGGGACACCGAGCCTCTGGAAACACCATATATTTT
v_call: TRBV6-2/TRBV6-3; j_call: TRBJ2-3; d_call: TRBD2; clone_size: once; cdr3_aa: CASSYSSSLAGATDTQYF; cdr3_nt: TGTGCCAGCAGTTACTCGAGCTCTCTAGCGGGAGCGACAGATACGCAGTATTTT
v_call: TRBV19; j_call: TRBJ1-5; d_call: NA; clone_size: NA; cdr3_aa: CASSMAGVSQPQHF; cdr3_nt: TGTGCCAGTAGTATGGCAGGGGTGAGTCAGCCCCAGCATTTT
v_call: TRBV28; j_call: TRBJ1-2; d_call: NA; clone_size: NA; cdr3_aa: CASSSPGSEGYGYTF; cdr3_nt: TGTGCCAGCAGTTCACCGGGATCCGAGGGCTATGGCTACACCTTC
v_call: TRBV24-1; j_call: TRBJ2-3; d_call: TRBD1; clone_size: NA; cdr3_aa: CATSENDRGQTDTQYF; cdr3_nt: TGTGCCACCAGTGAAAATGACAGGGGGCAAACAGATACGCAGTATTTT
v_call: TRBV28; j_call: TRBJ2-2; d_call: NA; clone_size: NA; cdr3_aa: CASSFSLSRQGPGELFF; cdr3_nt: TGTGCCAGCAGTTTTTCCTTGAGCAGGCAGGGCCCCGGGGAGCTGTTTTTT
v_call: TRBV7-2; j_call: TRBJ2-7; d_call: TRBD1; clone_size: NA; cdr3_aa: CASSQYRGSSYEQYF; cdr3_nt: TGTGCCAGCAGCCAGTACAGGGGGAGCTCCTACGAGCAGTACTTC
v_call: TRBV10-3; j_call: TRBJ2-7; d_call: TRBD1; clone_size: NA; cdr3_aa: CAISEGTGFEQYF; cdr3_nt: TGTGCCATCAGTGAGGGGACAGGGTTCGAGCAGTACTTC
v_call: TRBV7-8; j_call: TRBJ1-5; d_call: NA; clone_size: NA; cdr3_aa: CASSLGGPSNQPQHF; cdr3_nt: TGTGCCAGCAGCTTAGGTGGCCCGAGCAATCAGCCCCAGCATTTT
v_call: TRBV12-5; j_call: TRBJ1-1; d_call: NA; clone_size: few; cdr3_aa: CASGYDREAFF; cdr3_nt: TGTGCTAGTGGTTACGACAGGGAAGCTTTCTTT
v_call: TRBV7-2; j_call: TRBJ1-1; d_call: TRBD1; clone_size: NA; cdr3_aa: CASSLYTGVAFF; cdr3_nt: TGTGCCAGCAGCTTATATACAGGGGTAGCTTTCTTT
v_call: TRBV7-2; j_call: TRBJ2-7; d_call: NA; clone_size: NA; cdr3_aa: CASSGSTYEQYF; cdr3_nt: TGTGCCAGCAGTGGCTCGACCTACGAGCAGTACTTC
v_call: TRBV28; j_call: TRBJ2-5; d_call: NA; clone_size: NA; cdr3_aa: CASSKGGWETQYF; cdr3_nt: TGTGCCAGCAGCAAGGGAGGATGGGAGACCCAGTACTTC
v_call: TRBV7-8; j_call: TRBJ1-1; d_call: NA; clone_size: NA; cdr3_aa: CASSPGHRNTEAFF; cdr3_nt: TGTGCCAGCAGCCCGGGACACCGAAACACTGAAGCTTTCTTT
v_call: TRBV29-1; j_call: TRBJ1-1; d_call: NA; clone_size: NA; cdr3_aa: CSVSDSNTEAFF; cdr3_nt: TGCAGCGTTTCAGACAGTAACACTGAAGCTTTCTTT
v_call: TRBV5-1; j_call: TRBJ1-1; d_call: TRBD1; clone_size: NA; cdr3_aa: CASRSGTVNTEAFF; cdr3_nt: TGCGCCAGCCGGTCTGGGACAGTTAACACTGAAGCTTTCTTT
v_call: TRBV10-3; j_call: TRBJ2-5; d_call: NA; clone_size: NA; cdr3_aa: CAISESTGELQETQYF; cdr3_nt: TGTGCCATCAGTGAGTCAACGGGAGAGCTCCAAGAGACCCAGTACTTC
v_call: TRBV20-1; j_call: TRBJ1-1; d_call: TRBD1; clone_size: NA; cdr3_aa: CSATGGTEAFF; cdr3_nt: TGCAGTGCCACAGGGGGGACTGAAGCTTTCTTT
v_call: TRBV30; j_call: TRBJ2-7; d_call: NA; clone_size: NA; cdr3_aa: CAWSVGAGDDEQYF; cdr3_nt: TGTGCCTGGAGTGTGGGGGCGGGAGACGACGAGCAGTACTTC
v_call: TRBV5-1; j_call: TRBJ2-1; d_call: TRBD2; clone_size: NA; cdr3_aa: CASKLAGGASYNEQFF; cdr3_nt: TGCGCCAGCAAGCTAGCGGGAGGTGCGTCCTACAATGAGCAGTTCTTC
v_call: TRBV7-2; j_call: TRBJ2-7; d_call: TRBD1; clone_size: NA; cdr3_aa: CASSPRTGGLFEQYF; cdr3_nt: TGTGCCAGCAGCCCAAGGACAGGGGGCTTATTCGAGCAGTACTTC
v_call: TRBV3-1/TRBV3-2; j_call: TRBJ2-3; d_call: TRBD1; clone_size: NA; cdr3_aa: CASSHYRDSDTDTQYF; cdr3_nt: TGTGCCAGCAGCCATTACCGGGACAGTGATACCGATACGCAGTATTTT
v_call: TRBV6-2/TRBV6-3; j_call: TRBJ2-2; d_call: TRBD2; clone_size: NA; cdr3_aa: CASSLAGANTGELFF; cdr3_nt: TGTGCCAGCAGTCTAGCGGGAGCGAACACCGGGGAGCTGTTTTTT
v_call: TRBV27; j_call: TRBJ2-2; d_call: NA; clone_size: few; cdr3_aa: CASRRTAPNTGELFF; cdr3_nt: TGTGCCAGCAGACGGACAGCACCGAACACCGGGGAGCTGTTTTTT